This is a list of T cell receptor beta chains from one sample in a study of cytomegalovirus exposure and HLA in healthy donors. Profiled with immunoSEQ multiplex PCR; TCRdb holds only in-frame clones, not every one. The sample records under 170,000 clones, around 74% being singletons. Sequencing was carried out using PBMCs. Receptors were obtained from a man aged 45 to 65 in good health and CMV-seropositive. Each CDR3 is given with its conserved first and last residue. A D gene is named only where the DNA matches it firmly. The size field is filled for only some rows; it gives once, few, many or a size class.

CDR3nt: TGTGCCTGGAGTGTGTTGGTGGCAGGGGGAGCAGATACGCAGTATTTT; CDR3aa: CAWSVLVAGGADTQYF; d_gene: TRBD1; abundance: once; v_gene: TRBV30; j_gene: TRBJ2-3
CDR3nt: TGTGCCAGCAGCCCCGGGACAGGCTCCTACGAGCAGTACTTC; CDR3aa: CASSPGTGSYEQYF; d_gene: TRBD1; abundance: -; v_gene: TRBV5-5; j_gene: TRBJ2-7
CDR3nt: TGTGCCAGCAGGGACAGTCTCTACGAGCAGTACTTC; CDR3aa: CASRDSLYEQYF; d_gene: -; abundance: -; v_gene: TRBV28; j_gene: TRBJ2-7
CDR3nt: TGCAGCGTTGTGGTGGGAGGTAATGAAAAACTGTTTTTT; CDR3aa: CSVVVGGNEKLFF; d_gene: -; abundance: -; v_gene: TRBV29-1; j_gene: TRBJ1-4
CDR3nt: TGTGCCAGCAGCCGTCGAGGGACTAGCGGGAAGGGGACGATGTACGAGCAGTACTTC; CDR3aa: CASSRRGTSGKGTMYEQYF; d_gene: TRBD2; abundance: -; v_gene: TRBV11-2; j_gene: TRBJ2-7
CDR3nt: TGTGCCAGCGCTAAGCGGGAGGGCCCAGAGACCCAGTACTTC; CDR3aa: CASAKREGPETQYF; d_gene: TRBD2; abundance: -; v_gene: TRBV9; j_gene: TRBJ2-5
CDR3nt: TGTGCCAGCAGCTTAACCTTCGGGGGCTACAATGAGCAGTTCTTC; CDR3aa: CASSLTFGGYNEQFF; d_gene: -; abundance: -; v_gene: TRBV11-3; j_gene: TRBJ2-1
CDR3nt: TGTGCCAGCGGGGGCCCGGGAGGGACCCAGTACTTC; CDR3aa: CASGGPGGTQYF; d_gene: -; abundance: -; v_gene: TRBV28; j_gene: TRBJ2-5
CDR3nt: TGCGCCAGCAGCTTGATGTCCGGGGTTGCGGAGACCCAGTACTTC; CDR3aa: CASSLMSGVAETQYF; d_gene: -; abundance: -; v_gene: TRBV5-1; j_gene: TRBJ2-5
CDR3nt: TGTGCCAGCAGCCCGACTAGCGCCCAAGAGACCCAGTACTTC; CDR3aa: CASSPTSAQETQYF; d_gene: TRBD2; abundance: -; v_gene: TRBV7-3; j_gene: TRBJ2-5
CDR3nt: TGTGCCAGCAGCTTGTTTGACAGGATGAACACTGAAGCTTTCTTT; CDR3aa: CASSLFDRMNTEAFF; d_gene: -; abundance: -; v_gene: TRBV5-6; j_gene: TRBJ1-1
CDR3nt: TGTGCCATCAGTGGGACTCCTTTAGCGGGAAGCTCCTACGAGCAGTACTTC; CDR3aa: CAISGTPLAGSSYEQYF; d_gene: TRBD2; abundance: -; v_gene: TRBV10-3; j_gene: TRBJ2-7
CDR3nt: TGTTCCAGCAGCTTGTTGACAGGACCAGGGCGAAGCAATGAGCAGTTCTTC; CDR3aa: CSSSLLTGPGRSNEQFF; d_gene: -; abundance: -; v_gene: TRBV7-9; j_gene: TRBJ2-1
CDR3nt: TGTGCCACAGGGCAGGGGGACACCGGGGAGCTGTTTTTT; CDR3aa: CATGQGDTGELFF; d_gene: TRBD1; abundance: -; v_gene: TRBV6-1; j_gene: TRBJ2-2
CDR3nt: TGTGCCAGCTCTCGAGCTCAGACTAGCGGGAACCAAGAGACCCAGTACTTC; CDR3aa: CASSRAQTSGNQETQYF; d_gene: TRBD2; abundance: once; v_gene: TRBV18; j_gene: TRBJ2-5
CDR3nt: TGTGCCAGCAGCTTAGTTGGACTAGCGGTAACACAAGAGACCCAGTACTTC; CDR3aa: CASSLVGLAVTQETQYF; d_gene: TRBD2; abundance: -; v_gene: TRBV11-2; j_gene: TRBJ2-5
CDR3nt: TGTGCCAGCAGACAGGCTAGAGGTTCACCCCTCCACTTT; CDR3aa: CASRQARGSPLHF; d_gene: -; abundance: -; v_gene: TRBV6-1; j_gene: TRBJ1-6
CDR3nt: TGTGCCACCAGGACTAGCTACGAGCAGTACTTC; CDR3aa: CATRTSYEQYF; d_gene: TRBD2; abundance: -; v_gene: TRBV7-9; j_gene: TRBJ2-7
CDR3nt: TGTTCCAGCAGCCCCGACTACAGCAATGAGCAGTTCTTC; CDR3aa: CSSSPDYSNEQFF; d_gene: -; abundance: -; v_gene: TRBV7-9; j_gene: TRBJ2-1
CDR3nt: TGTGCCAGCAGCCACCGACTAGCGGGAGGCTTATCCTACGAGCAGTACTTC; CDR3aa: CASSHRLAGGLSYEQYF; d_gene: TRBD2; abundance: few; v_gene: TRBV14; j_gene: TRBJ2-7
CDR3nt: TGTGCCAGCAGCTTACCCGGGAGGGAAGGGGAGACCCAGTACTTC; CDR3aa: CASSLPGREGETQYF; d_gene: TRBD2; abundance: -; v_gene: TRBV7-9; j_gene: TRBJ2-5
CDR3nt: TGTGCCAGCAGCCTCTTCCAGGGCAATCAGCCCCAGCATTTT; CDR3aa: CASSLFQGNQPQHF; d_gene: -; abundance: -; v_gene: TRBV5-6; j_gene: TRBJ1-5
CDR3nt: TGCGCCAGCAGCTCCGACAGCTCTGGAAACACCATATATTTT; CDR3aa: CASSSDSSGNTIYF; d_gene: -; abundance: -; v_gene: TRBV5-1; j_gene: TRBJ1-3
CDR3nt: TGTGCCAGCAGCTTAGTGCCGGGAGGCTTGGATACGCAGTATTTT; CDR3aa: CASSLVPGGLDTQYF; d_gene: TRBD2; abundance: -; v_gene: TRBV7-9; j_gene: TRBJ2-3
CDR3nt: TGTGCCTGGAGTGGTCAGGGGGCATGGGGTGGCTACACCTTC; CDR3aa: CAWSGQGAWGGYTF; d_gene: TRBD1; abundance: -; v_gene: TRBV30; j_gene: TRBJ1-2
CDR3nt: TGTGCCAGCAGCCGGCGTCTAGCGAGGTTCTACGAGCAGTACTTC; CDR3aa: CASSRRLARFYEQYF; d_gene: -; abundance: -; v_gene: TRBV4-2; j_gene: TRBJ2-7
CDR3nt: TGTGCCATCAGTCCGGGACAGGGGAATGAAGCTTTCTTT; CDR3aa: CAISPGQGNEAFF; d_gene: TRBD1; abundance: -; v_gene: TRBV10-3; j_gene: TRBJ1-1
CDR3nt: TGCGCCAGCAGCCGTGCAGGGACTAGCGGGAGGACAGATACGCAGTATTTT; CDR3aa: CASSRAGTSGRTDTQYF; d_gene: TRBD2; abundance: once; v_gene: TRBV5-1; j_gene: TRBJ2-3
CDR3nt: TGTGCCAGCAGGCGGTCGGGGGATACGCAGTATTTT; CDR3aa: CASRRSGDTQYF; d_gene: -; abundance: -; v_gene: TRBV2; j_gene: TRBJ2-3
CDR3nt: TGCGCCAGCAGCGGTTTCCCCAGCGGAGATGCCTACGAGCAGTACTTC; CDR3aa: CASSGFPSGDAYEQYF; d_gene: -; abundance: -; v_gene: TRBV10-2; j_gene: TRBJ2-7
CDR3nt: TGTGCCAGCAGTGAGGTCAGAATCTATAATTCACCCCTCCACTTT; CDR3aa: CASSEVRIYNSPLHF; d_gene: -; abundance: -; v_gene: TRBV6-1; j_gene: TRBJ1-6
CDR3nt: TGTGCCAGCAGCTTAGTTTGGACTAGCGGGAGTAGTGATACGCAGTATTTT; CDR3aa: CASSLVWTSGSSDTQYF; d_gene: TRBD2; abundance: -; v_gene: TRBV7-9; j_gene: TRBJ2-3
CDR3nt: TGCAGCGTCTCAGGGTTCTACAATGAGCAGTTCTTC; CDR3aa: CSVSGFYNEQFF; d_gene: -; abundance: -; v_gene: TRBV29-1; j_gene: TRBJ2-1
CDR3nt: TGCGCCAGCACCAAAGGGGGGACAGGGACCCACAATGAGCAGTTCTTC; CDR3aa: CASTKGGTGTHNEQFF; d_gene: TRBD1; abundance: few; v_gene: TRBV10-1; j_gene: TRBJ2-1
CDR3nt: TGTGCCAGCAGCCAAGCAGGGGATGAAAAACTGTTTTTT; CDR3aa: CASSQAGDEKLFF; d_gene: -; abundance: -; v_gene: TRBV4-2; j_gene: TRBJ1-4
CDR3nt: TGTGCCAGCAGAACTAGCGGGAACTACGAGCAGTACTTC; CDR3aa: CASRTSGNYEQYF; d_gene: TRBD2; abundance: -; v_gene: TRBV6-1; j_gene: TRBJ2-7
CDR3nt: TGTGCCACCAGCAGAGCCGGACAGGGGGTATACCTGTTTTTT; CDR3aa: CATSRAGQGVYLFF; d_gene: TRBD1; abundance: -; v_gene: TRBV15; j_gene: TRBJ1-4
CDR3nt: TGCGCCAGCAGCTTGGTTCCCGGGACTAGCGGAACTTACAATGAGCAGTTCTTC; CDR3aa: CASSLVPGTSGTYNEQFF; d_gene: TRBD2; abundance: -; v_gene: TRBV5-1; j_gene: TRBJ2-1
CDR3nt: TGCGCCAGCAGCTTGGGGGGCGCCGGCGCTGAAGCTTTCTTT; CDR3aa: CASSLGGAGAEAFF; d_gene: -; abundance: -; v_gene: TRBV5-1; j_gene: TRBJ1-1
CDR3nt: TGTGCCAGTTCAGGGTGTAGCAATCAGCCCCAGCATTTT; CDR3aa: CASSGCSNQPQHF; d_gene: -; abundance: -; v_gene: TRBV6-1; j_gene: TRBJ1-5
CDR3nt: TGTGCCAGCACGGGACTAGCGGGAGGGACCTACAATGAGCAGTTCTTC; CDR3aa: CASTGLAGGTYNEQFF; d_gene: TRBD2; abundance: once; v_gene: TRBV2; j_gene: TRBJ2-1
CDR3nt: TGTGCCAGCAGCTTGGTGATGGACAGGGGGACCGGGGAGCTGTTTTTT; CDR3aa: CASSLVMDRGTGELFF; d_gene: TRBD1; abundance: -; v_gene: TRBV5-4; j_gene: TRBJ2-2
CDR3nt: TGTGCCAGCAGTTACTCCGACAGGACACCAACCTACGAGCAGTACTTC; CDR3aa: CASSYSDRTPTYEQYF; d_gene: -; abundance: -; v_gene: TRBV6-5; j_gene: TRBJ2-7
CDR3nt: TGTGCCACCAGCTTAGATAGCAATCAGCCCCAGCATTTT; CDR3aa: CATSLDSNQPQHF; d_gene: -; abundance: few; v_gene: TRBV6-6; j_gene: TRBJ1-5
CDR3nt: TGTGCCAGTAGTCCCAGGGGTTACAGGGGCGGCAAATACGAAGCTTTCTTT; CDR3aa: CASSPRGYRGGKYEAFF; d_gene: TRBD1; abundance: -; v_gene: TRBV19; j_gene: TRBJ1-1
CDR3nt: TGTGCCAGCAGTTACGGGGCGGCTAACTATGGCTACACCTTC; CDR3aa: CASSYGAANYGYTF; d_gene: -; abundance: -; v_gene: TRBV6-6; j_gene: TRBJ1-2
CDR3nt: TGTGCCAGCAGTTCAGGGACAAGTAGCAATCAGCCCCAGCATTTT; CDR3aa: CASSSGTSSNQPQHF; d_gene: -; abundance: -; v_gene: TRBV27; j_gene: TRBJ1-5
CDR3nt: TGTGCCAGCAGCTTGGCCAGGGGGACAGTCTCCAATGAGCAGTTCTTC; CDR3aa: CASSLARGTVSNEQFF; d_gene: TRBD1; abundance: -; v_gene: TRBV5-4; j_gene: TRBJ2-1
CDR3nt: TGTGCCAGCAAGGGAGGCGTCGGCACAGGGGCCTACGAGCAGTACTTC; CDR3aa: CASKGGVGTGAYEQYF; d_gene: -; abundance: -; v_gene: TRBV2; j_gene: TRBJ2-7
CDR3nt: TGTGCCAGTTCGGGGGGCGGGGGGCCAGAAGCTTTCTTT; CDR3aa: CASSGGGGPEAFF; d_gene: -; abundance: -; v_gene: TRBV19; j_gene: TRBJ1-1
CDR3nt: TGTGCCTGGAGTGACGGACAGGGTCGGAATCAGCCCCAGCATTTT; CDR3aa: CAWSDGQGRNQPQHF; d_gene: TRBD1; abundance: -; v_gene: TRBV30; j_gene: TRBJ1-5
CDR3nt: TGCGCCAGCAGCATGGGTTCCGGAGGAGGCTACACCTTC; CDR3aa: CASSMGSGGGYTF; d_gene: -; abundance: -; v_gene: TRBV5-1; j_gene: TRBJ1-2
CDR3nt: TGTGCCAGCAGCGTAGATGGAGGAGGATCCGGAAACACCATATATTTT; CDR3aa: CASSVDGGGSGNTIYF; d_gene: -; abundance: -; v_gene: TRBV9; j_gene: TRBJ1-3
CDR3nt: TGTGCCAGCAGCCTCCAAACCTATAGCTCCTACAATGAGCAGTTCTTC; CDR3aa: CASSLQTYSSYNEQFF; d_gene: -; abundance: -; v_gene: TRBV28; j_gene: TRBJ2-1
CDR3nt: TGTGCCAGCAGTTCGGGGACTGGCGGGCCCTACGAGCAGTACTTC; CDR3aa: CASSSGTGGPYEQYF; d_gene: -; abundance: -; v_gene: TRBV27; j_gene: TRBJ2-7
CDR3nt: TGTGCCAGTAGTATAGTTGGGACAGTCCGCACAGATACGCAGTATTTT; CDR3aa: CASSIVGTVRTDTQYF; d_gene: TRBD1; abundance: -; v_gene: TRBV19; j_gene: TRBJ2-3
CDR3nt: TGTGCCACCAGCAGAGTTGAGGGCCCGGGCGAGCAGTACTTC; CDR3aa: CATSRVEGPGEQYF; d_gene: -; abundance: -; v_gene: TRBV15; j_gene: TRBJ2-7
CDR3nt: TGTGCCAGCAGCTTATTGGGGCCATACTACAATGAGCAGTTCTTC; CDR3aa: CASSLLGPYYNEQFF; d_gene: -; abundance: once; v_gene: TRBV7-2; j_gene: TRBJ2-1
CDR3nt: TGTGCCAGCAGCTTAGACCCCGGGGGGGACGGGGAGCTGTTTTTT; CDR3aa: CASSLDPGGDGELFF; d_gene: TRBD2; abundance: -; v_gene: TRBV11-2; j_gene: TRBJ2-2
CDR3nt: TGCGCCAGCTCTGGTGGAGCGGGAACCTACGAGCAGTACTTC; CDR3aa: CASSGGAGTYEQYF; d_gene: TRBD2; abundance: -; v_gene: TRBV5-1; j_gene: TRBJ2-7